This passage covers 18 T cell receptor beta chains from one sample sequenced in a study of read filtering for tumor transcriptome and immune sequencing. From roughly 390 ng of RNA, a library with molecular barcoded alpha/delta and beta/gamma adaptors was made. TCRdb fed the reads into MiXCR, producing one record per CDR3 protein. The sample lists 100,000 to 150,000 distinct CDR3 sequences, about an eighth occurring once. The source material was a population of CD138-negative cells sorted from bone marrow. The source of these receptors is a donor aged 40 or over with multiple myeloma.

This clonotype occurred many times. This chain links TRBV20-1 with TRBJ1-1; TRBD1 matches at 8 bases. CDR1 is DFQATT and CDR2 is SNEGSKA in the germline V gene (reference sequence). There are 14 residues in the CDR3. V was pared by 2 bases and J by 2 bases, with 4 bases of the junction left unmatched. The CDR3 sequence: CSARTGTGNTEAFF. CDR3 bases: TGCAGTGCTAGAACCGGGACAGGTAACACTGAAGCTTTCTTT.

A word on this clonotype: This may be a read error, as it is one base from a much larger clone. This chain links TRBV12-3 or TRBV12-4 with TRBJ1-1; the match to TRBD1 covers 10 bases. CDR3 length: 14 residues. V lost 3 bases and J lost 9; bases outside the gene matches: 7. DNA of the CDR3: TGTGCCAGCAGTTTCGGGACAGGGGTAGGAAAAGCTTTCTTT. Protein sequence: CASSFGTGVGKAFF.

Ten or more counts support this clonotype. The V call is TRBV6-6, the J call TRBJ1-1, with D perhaps TRBD1 (5 bases). Trimming cost V 8 bases and J 4 bases, with 8 bases left between them. This CDR3 spans 11 amino acids. Germline V gene sequence: CDR1 MNHNY, CDR2 SVGAGI (reference sequence). In nucleotides, the CDR3 is TGTGCCAGCTCGGGGCCCACTGAAGCTTTCTTT. It specifies CASSGPTEAFF.

For this clonotype: A much bigger clone sits one base away, suggesting this may be a read error. This is likely a read error, given that the CDR3 carries no conserved phenylalanine or tryptophan at its end. The chain combines TRBV20-1 with TRBJ2-5, with TRBD2 matching over 8 bases. With V trimmed by 8 bases and J by 4 bases, 9 bases remained unmatched. Germline loops: CDR1 DFQATT, CDR2 SNEGSKA (reference sequence). CDR3 length: 13 residues. CDR3 protein: CSTSGGSGETQYV. The CDR3 region has the DNA TGCAGTACCTCGGGGGGGTCAGGAGAGACCCAGTACGTC.

This clonotype was seen repeatedly, ten times or more. The J gene is TRBJ2-1, the V gene TRBV11-2; TRBD1 agrees at 9 bases. This CDR3 has 17 amino acids. From germline, CDR1 is SGHAT and CDR2 FQNNGV. J lost 8 bases, V lost 4 bases, and 15 bases had no gene match. The DNA for the CDR3 is TGTGCCAGCAGCTCCGGGGCAGCGGGACAGGGTAATCATGAGCAGTTCTTC. Its translation: CASSSGAAGQGNHEQFF.

Regarding this clonotype: This sequence may be a read error, since a much larger clone differs from it by one base. The chain uses TRBV20-1 and TRBJ1-1; perhaps TRBD1 as D (5 bases). The CDR3 is 16 residues long. Trimming took 6 bases from V and 1 from J, leaving 21 bases between them. Germline loops: CDR1 DFQATT, CDR2 SNEGSKA (reference sequence). The CDR3 here is CSALSVREETNTEAFF. The CDR3 DNA follows: TGCAGTGCCTTATCCGTCAGGGAAGAGACGAACACTGAAGCTTTCTTT.

This clonotype was seen at least ten times. The chain combines TRBV7-9 with TRBJ2-3; D remains unclear. The germline gives CDR1 SEHNR, CDR2 FQNEAQ (reference sequence). Trimming took off 5 bases at V and 5 bases at J, with 17 bases between the two ends. The length of the CDR3 is 15 residues. The CDR3 spells CASSRVQSIRDTQYF. The CDR3 coding sequence is TGTGCCAGCAGCCGCGTCCAGAGCATCAGAGATACGCAGTATTTT.

This clonotype was counted many times. The rearrangement uses TRBV27 and TRBJ2-7; maybe TRBD2 (5 bases). The V gene lost 0 bases and the J gene lost 2 bases, with 14 bases spanning the gap. Germline-derived CDR1 and CDR2 are MNHEY and SMNVEV (reference sequence). The CDR3 is 16 amino acids. CDR3 in amino acids: CASSLSGRGRPYEQYF. The CDR3 DNA reads TGTGCCAGCAGTTTATCAGGTCGGGGAAGGCCCTACGAGCAGTACTTC.

The V call is TRBV19, the J call TRBJ2-5, with D perhaps assigned TRBD1 or TRBD2 (5 bases each). The V end was cut by 6 bases, the J end by 3 bases, with 20 bases between. CDR1 LNHDA and CDR2 SQIVND come from the germline V gene (reference sequence). The length of the CDR3 is 16 residues. CDR3 region: CASSRTSGTGEETQYF. The CDR3 DNA follows: TGTGCCAGTAGCCGAACCTCCGGGACGGGCGAAGAGACCCAGTACTTC. The whole variable domain, filled in from reference TRBV19 and TRBJ2-5, reads DGGITQSPKYLFRKEGQNVTLSCEQNLNHDAMYWYRQDPGQGLRLIYYSQIVNDFQKGDIAEGYSVSREKKESFPLTVTSAQKNPTAFYLCASSRTSGTGEETQYFGPGTRLLVL.

This clonotype has more than one count but fewer than ten. The rearrangement joins TRBV5-5 to TRBJ2-7; 7 nucleotides line up with TRBD1. The CDR3 sequence is 14 residues long. Germline trimming cut 0 bases from V and 6 bases from J; bases unmatched to any gene: 6. CDR1 is SGHKS and CDR2 is YYEKEE in the germline V gene (reference sequence). The CDR3 DNA reads TGTGCCAGCAGCTTGGGACAGGGAATCAGCGAGCAGTACTTC. Residues: CASSLGQGISEQYF.

This clonotype was counted ten times or more. The chain recombines TRBV28 with TRBJ1-5; D is unclear. Germline lookup yields CDR1 MDHEN and CDR2 SYDVKM. This CDR3 has 13 amino acids. Trimming took off 3 bases at V and 7 bases at J, with 10 bases between the two ends. CDR3 sequence: CASSFDATQPQHF. The DNA of the CDR3 is TGTGCCAGCAGTTTCGATGCGACCCAGCCCCAGCATTTT.

This clonotype showed up many times. The chain couples TRBV6-5 to TRBJ1-5, with 8 positions matching TRBD1. After removal of 6 bases from V and 10 bases from J, the junction contained 14 bases not matched to a gene. The CDR3 covers 15 residues. Per the germline V gene, CDR1 is MNHEY and CDR2 is SVGAGI. This CDR3 reads CASRPGVTGEGPQHF. The CDR3 DNA sequence: TGTGCCAGCAGGCCCGGGGTGACAGGGGAAGGACCCCAGCATTTT.

Turning to this clonotype: This may come from a read error, since a much larger clone is one base off. The rearrangement links TRBV11-2 to TRBJ2-5; D gene unclear. This CDR3 comprises 14 residues. Germline V gene data show CDR1 as SGHAT and CDR2 as FQNNGV. DNA for the CDR3: TGTGCCAGCAGCTTATTGCTCGGCCAAGAGACCCAGTGCTTC. Its translation: CASSLLLGQETQCF.

This clonotype was seen ten or more times. The chain joins TRBV5-1 to TRBJ2-7; TRBD1 aligns across 9 bases. V shed 4 bases and J 7 bases; nucleotides not matched to a gene: 15. The CDR3 extends over 16 amino acids. The germline V gene encodes CDR1 SGHRS and CDR2 YFSETQ. The CDR3 nucleotides are TGCGCCAGCAGCCCGACCAGGGGGACAGGGATTCAAGAGCAGTACTTC. Translating gives CASSPTRGTGIQEQYF.

The V call is TRBV10-3, the J call TRBJ2-3, with 13 positions matching TRBD2. With V trimmed by 6 bases and J by 6 bases, 9 bases remained unmatched. The CDR3 is 16 amino acids. The V gene's germline CDR1 is ENHRY and CDR2 SYGVKD. The CDR3, as DNA: TGTGCCATCAGGCACGGGACTAGCGGGGAATACGATACGCAGTATTTT. Translated, it gives CAIRHGTSGEYDTQYF.

This clonotype was counted ten times or more. The genes are TRBV29-1 and TRBJ2-1; 12 nucleotides agree with TRBD1. After removal of 7 bases from V and 7 bases from J, the junction contained 5 bases not matched to a gene. The CDR3 length is 13 residues. Germline-derived CDR1 and CDR2 are SQVTM and ANQGSEA. Written as DNA, the CDR3 is TGCAGCGGGGGACAGGGGGCGGGAAATGAGCAGTTCTTC. As protein: CSGGQGAGNEQFF.

This clonotype has at least ten counts. J is TRBJ2-2 and V is TRBV11-2, with 9 positions matching TRBD2. Per germline, CDR1 SGHAT and CDR2 FQNNGV. The CDR3 runs 16 residues. The V and J ends lost 4 bases and 2 bases, in that order; junction bases with no gene match: 5. The CDR3 DNA follows: TGTGCCAGCAGCTCCCTAGCGGGGATCAACACCGGGGAGCTGTTTTTT. It translates to CASSSLAGINTGELFF.

Comment on this clonotype: A much bigger clone sits one base away, suggesting this may be a read error. The chain combines TRBV27 with TRBJ2-1, with D uncertain. CDR3 length equals 14 residues. The germline V gene encodes CDR1 MNHEY and CDR2 SMNVEV (reference sequence). The V end lost 5 bases, the J end lost 9 bases, and 17 bases lay between the germline ends. This chain's CDR3 is CASSPDQLACEQFF. Written as DNA, the CDR3 is TGTGCCAGCAGTCCAGACCAGTTGGCATGTGAGCAGTTCTTC.